The 3 T cell receptor beta chains below were found in one sample sequenced in a study of shared clonotypes between healthy human individuals. Sequenced by immunoSEQ multiplex PCR; TCRdb stores in-frame clones only, minus some. The sample records 1,400,000 or so clones, 98% being singletons. Sequencing was performed on naive CD4+ T cells sorted from blood. The sample's subset: CD45RA+ positively selected. These receptors originate from a man aged 25 to 40 in good health.

The chain is built from TRBV28 and TRBJ2-7; D not certain. Germline lookup yields CDR1 MDHEN and CDR2 SYDVKM. The CDR3 runs 10 residues. Trimming took 9 bases from V and 9 from J, leaving 12 bases between them. Written as DNA, the CDR3 is TGTGCCAGTCAAGGGCGCGGGCAGTACTTC. Residues: CASQGRGQYF. The whole variable domain, remainder taken from reference TRBV28 and TRBJ2-7, is DVKVTQSSRYLVKRTGEKVFLECVQDMDHENMFWYRQDPGLGLRLIYFSYDVKMKEKGDIPEGYSVSREKKERFSLILESASTNQTSMYLCASQGRGQYFGPGTRLTVT.

This chain uses TRBV5-4 with TRBJ2-4, with D perhaps matching TRBD1 (6 bases). The CDR3 contains 14 residues. Trimming took 4 bases from V and 6 from J, leaving 14 bases between them. The V gene's germline CDR1 is SGHNT and CDR2 YYREEE (reference sequence). In DNA form, the CDR3 reads TGTGCCAGCAGCCTATGGGACAAGGGAAACATTCAGTACTTC. It codes for CASSLWDKGNIQYF. Complete variable domain (other parts from reference TRBV5-4 and TRBJ2-4): ETGVTQSPTHLIKTRGQQVTLRCSSQSGHNTVSWYQQALGQGPQFIFQYYREEENGRGNFPPRFSGLQFPNYSSELNVNALELDDSALYLCASSLWDKGNIQYFGAGTRLSVL.

This rearrangement joins TRBV11-2 to TRBJ2-1; unclear D gene. V was cut by 1 base and J by 0 bases, with 13 bases left in between. CDR1 SGHAT and CDR2 FQNNGV come from the germline V gene. This CDR3 has 17 residues. The CDR3 reads CASSLGGLRSSYNEQFF. The CDR3 DNA reads as TGTGCCAGCAGCTTAGGTGGCCTAAGGAGCTCCTACAATGAGCAGTTCTTC. Complete variable domain (other parts from reference TRBV11-2 and TRBJ2-1): EAGVAQSPRYKIIEKRQSVAFWCNPISGHATLYWYQQILGQGPKLLIQFQNNGVVDDSQLPKDRFSAERLKGVDSTLKIQPAKLEDSAVYLCASSLGGLRSSYNEQFFGPGTRLTVL.